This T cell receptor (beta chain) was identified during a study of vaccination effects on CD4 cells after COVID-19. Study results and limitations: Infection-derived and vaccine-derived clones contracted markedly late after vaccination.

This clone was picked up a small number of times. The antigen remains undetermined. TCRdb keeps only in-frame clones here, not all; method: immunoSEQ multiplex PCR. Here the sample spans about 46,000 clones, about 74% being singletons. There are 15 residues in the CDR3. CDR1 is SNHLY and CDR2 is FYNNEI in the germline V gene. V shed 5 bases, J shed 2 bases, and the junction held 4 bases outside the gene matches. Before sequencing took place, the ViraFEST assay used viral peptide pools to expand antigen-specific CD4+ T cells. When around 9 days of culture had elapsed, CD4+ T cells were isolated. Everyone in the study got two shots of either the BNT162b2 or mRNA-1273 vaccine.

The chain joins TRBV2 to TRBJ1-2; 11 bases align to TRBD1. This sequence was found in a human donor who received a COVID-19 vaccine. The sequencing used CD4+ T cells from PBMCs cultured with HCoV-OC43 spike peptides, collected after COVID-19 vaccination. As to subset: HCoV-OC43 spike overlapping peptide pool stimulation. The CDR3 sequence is CASSRDRGLNYGYTF. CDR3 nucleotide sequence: TGTGCCAGCAGTAGGGACAGGGGGTTAAACTATGGCTACACCTTC.